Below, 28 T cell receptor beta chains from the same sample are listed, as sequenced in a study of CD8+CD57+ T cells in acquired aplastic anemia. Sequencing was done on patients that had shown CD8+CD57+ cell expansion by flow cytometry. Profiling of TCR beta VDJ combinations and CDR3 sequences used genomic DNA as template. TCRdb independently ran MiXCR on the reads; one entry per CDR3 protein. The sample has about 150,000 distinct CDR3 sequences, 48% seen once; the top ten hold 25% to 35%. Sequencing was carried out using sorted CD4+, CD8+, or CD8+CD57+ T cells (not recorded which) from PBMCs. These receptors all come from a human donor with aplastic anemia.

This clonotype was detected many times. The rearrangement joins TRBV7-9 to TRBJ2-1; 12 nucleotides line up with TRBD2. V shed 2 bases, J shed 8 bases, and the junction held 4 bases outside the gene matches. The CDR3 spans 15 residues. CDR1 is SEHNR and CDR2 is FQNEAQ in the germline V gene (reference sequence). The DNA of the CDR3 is TGTGCCAGCAGCTTACTAGCGGGAGGGCTGGATGAGCAGTTCTTC. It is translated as CASSLLAGGLDEQFF.

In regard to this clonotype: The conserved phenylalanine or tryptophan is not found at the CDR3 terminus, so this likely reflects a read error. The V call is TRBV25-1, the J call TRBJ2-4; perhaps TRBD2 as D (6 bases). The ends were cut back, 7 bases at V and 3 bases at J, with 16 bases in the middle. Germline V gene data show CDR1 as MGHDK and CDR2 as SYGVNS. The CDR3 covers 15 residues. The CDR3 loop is CASTWGGNGKNIQYL. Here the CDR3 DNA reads TGTGCCAGCACTTGGGGCGGGAACGGCAAAAACATTCAGTACTTA.

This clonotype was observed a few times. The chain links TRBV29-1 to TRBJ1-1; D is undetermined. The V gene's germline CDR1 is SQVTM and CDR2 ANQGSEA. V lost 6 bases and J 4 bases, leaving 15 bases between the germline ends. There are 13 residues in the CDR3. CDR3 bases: TGCAGCGTGGACGAAACCCTTTCCACTGAAGCTTTCTTT. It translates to CSVDETLSTEAFF.

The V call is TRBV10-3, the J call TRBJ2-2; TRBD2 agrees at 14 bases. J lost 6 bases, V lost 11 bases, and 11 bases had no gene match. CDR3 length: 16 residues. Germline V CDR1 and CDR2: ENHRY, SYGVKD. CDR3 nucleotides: TGTGCCGTTACCGGGACTAGCGGGAGTAAGGCCGGGGAGCTGTTTTTT. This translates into CAVTGTSGSKAGELFF.

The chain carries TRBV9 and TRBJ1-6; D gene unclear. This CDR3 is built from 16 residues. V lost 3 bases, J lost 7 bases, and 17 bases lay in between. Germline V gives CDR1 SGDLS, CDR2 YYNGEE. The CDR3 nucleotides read TGTGCCAGCAGCGAGTACCCGTCCGTGGGAAATTCACCCCTCCACTTT. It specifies CASSEYPSVGNSPLHF. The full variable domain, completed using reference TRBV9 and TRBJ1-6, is DSGVTQTPKHLITATGQRVTLRCSPRSGDLSVYWYQQSLDQGLQFLIQYYNGEERAKGNILERFSAQQFPDLHSELNLSSLELGDSALYFCASSEYPSVGNSPLHFGNGTRLTVT.

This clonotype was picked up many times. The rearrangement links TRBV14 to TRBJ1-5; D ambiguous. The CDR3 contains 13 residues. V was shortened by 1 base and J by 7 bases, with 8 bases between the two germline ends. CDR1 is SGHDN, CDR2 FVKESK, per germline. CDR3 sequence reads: CASSQGERQPQHF. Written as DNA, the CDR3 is TGTGCCAGCAGCCAAGGGGAGCGGCAGCCCCAGCATTTT.

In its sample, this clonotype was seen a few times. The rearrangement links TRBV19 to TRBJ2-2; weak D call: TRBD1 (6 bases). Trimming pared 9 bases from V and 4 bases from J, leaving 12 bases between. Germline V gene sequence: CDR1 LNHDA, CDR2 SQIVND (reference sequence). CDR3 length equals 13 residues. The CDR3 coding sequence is TGTGCCAGCAGCTTCAGGGGCACCGGGGAGCTGTTTTTT. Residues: CASSFRGTGELFF.

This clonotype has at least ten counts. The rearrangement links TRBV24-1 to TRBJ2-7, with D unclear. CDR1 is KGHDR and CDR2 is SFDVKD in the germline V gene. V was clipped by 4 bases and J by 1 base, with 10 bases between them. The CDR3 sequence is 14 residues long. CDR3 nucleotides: TGTGCCACCAGTGACCCGACGGATTCCTACGAGCAGTACTTC. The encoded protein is CATSDPTDSYEQYF.

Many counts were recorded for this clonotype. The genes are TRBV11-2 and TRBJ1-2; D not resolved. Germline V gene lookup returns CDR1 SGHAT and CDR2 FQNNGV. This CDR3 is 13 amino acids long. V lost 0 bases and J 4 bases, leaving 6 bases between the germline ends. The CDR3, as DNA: TGTGCCAGCAGCTTAGAGGGAGGCTATGGCTACACCTTC. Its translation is CASSLEGGYGYTF.

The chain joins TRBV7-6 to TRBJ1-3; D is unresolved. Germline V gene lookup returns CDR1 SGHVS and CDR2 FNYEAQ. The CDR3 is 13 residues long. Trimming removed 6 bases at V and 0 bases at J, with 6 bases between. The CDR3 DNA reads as TGTGCCAGCAGTATCTACTCTGGAAACACCATATATTTT. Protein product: CASSIYSGNTIYF.

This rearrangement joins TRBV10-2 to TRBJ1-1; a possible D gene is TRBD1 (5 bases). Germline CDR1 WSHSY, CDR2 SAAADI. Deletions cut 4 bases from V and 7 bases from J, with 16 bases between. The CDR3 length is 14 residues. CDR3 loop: CASSVVAVGDEAFF. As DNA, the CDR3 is TGCGCCAGCAGTGTCGTCGCGGTGGGGGATGAAGCTTTCTTT.

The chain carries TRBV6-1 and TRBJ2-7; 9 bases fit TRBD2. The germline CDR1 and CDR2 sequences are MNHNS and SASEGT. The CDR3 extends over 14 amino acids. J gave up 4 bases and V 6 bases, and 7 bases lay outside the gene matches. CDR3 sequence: CASREIAGVYEQYF. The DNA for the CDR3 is TGTGCCAGCAGAGAAATAGCGGGAGTTTACGAGCAGTACTTC.

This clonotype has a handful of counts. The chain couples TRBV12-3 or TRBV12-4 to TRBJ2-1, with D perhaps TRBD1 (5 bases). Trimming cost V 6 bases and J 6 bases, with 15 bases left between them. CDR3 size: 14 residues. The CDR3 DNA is TGTGCCAGCAGCCCAGACAGCCCCTGCAATGAGCAGTTCTTC. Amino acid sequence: CASSPDSPCNEQFF.

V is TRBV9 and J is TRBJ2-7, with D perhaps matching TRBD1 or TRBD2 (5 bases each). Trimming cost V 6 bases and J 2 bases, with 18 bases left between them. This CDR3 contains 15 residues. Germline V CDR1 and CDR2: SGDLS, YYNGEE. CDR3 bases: TGTGCCAGCACCCCGGGATGGGACGGCACCTACGAGCAGTACTTC. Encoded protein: CASTPGWDGTYEQYF.

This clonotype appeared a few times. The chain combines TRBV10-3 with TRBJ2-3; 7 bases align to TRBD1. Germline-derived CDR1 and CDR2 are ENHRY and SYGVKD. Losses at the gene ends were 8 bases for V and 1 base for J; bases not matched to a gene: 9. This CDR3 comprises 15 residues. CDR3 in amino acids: CAIETGSRGTDTQYF. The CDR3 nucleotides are TGTGCCATCGAGACAGGGAGCCGGGGCACAGATACGCAGTATTTT.

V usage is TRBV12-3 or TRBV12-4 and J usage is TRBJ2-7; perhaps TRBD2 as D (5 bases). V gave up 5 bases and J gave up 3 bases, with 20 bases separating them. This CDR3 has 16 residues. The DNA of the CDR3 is TGTGCCAGCAGTGAAGCGGCCATCTCCGCGCTCTACGAGCAGTACTTC. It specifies CASSEAAISALYEQYF.

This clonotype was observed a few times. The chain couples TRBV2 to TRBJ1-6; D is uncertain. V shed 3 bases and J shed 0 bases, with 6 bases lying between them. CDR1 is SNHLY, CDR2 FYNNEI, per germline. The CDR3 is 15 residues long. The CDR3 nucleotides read TGTGCCAGCAGTGAGCAGAGCTCCTATAATTCACCCCTCCACTTT. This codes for CASSEQSSYNSPLHF.

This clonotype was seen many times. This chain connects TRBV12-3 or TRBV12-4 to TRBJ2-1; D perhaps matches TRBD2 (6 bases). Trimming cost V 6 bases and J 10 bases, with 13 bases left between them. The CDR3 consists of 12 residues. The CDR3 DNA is TGTGCCAGCAGGGGGGGTCCCGGGGAGCAGTTCTTC. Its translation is CASRGGPGEQFF.

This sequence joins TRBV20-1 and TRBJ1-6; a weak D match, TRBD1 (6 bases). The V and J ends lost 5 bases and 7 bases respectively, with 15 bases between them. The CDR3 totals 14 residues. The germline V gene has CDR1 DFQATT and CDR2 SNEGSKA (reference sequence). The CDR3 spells CSAVRTVRNSPLHF. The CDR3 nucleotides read TGCAGTGCTGTCCGGACAGTAAGGAATTCACCCCTCCACTTT.

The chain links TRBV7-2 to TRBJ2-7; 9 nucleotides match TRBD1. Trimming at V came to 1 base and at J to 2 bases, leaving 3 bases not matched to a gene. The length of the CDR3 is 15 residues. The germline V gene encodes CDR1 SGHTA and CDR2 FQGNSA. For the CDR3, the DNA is TGTGCCAGCAGCTTAGTAGGGACAGGGACCTACGAGCAGTACTTC. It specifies CASSLVGTGTYEQYF.

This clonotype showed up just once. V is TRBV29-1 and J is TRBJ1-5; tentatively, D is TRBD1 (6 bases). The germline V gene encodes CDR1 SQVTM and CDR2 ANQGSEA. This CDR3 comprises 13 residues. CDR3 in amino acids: CSIKSGDGQPQHF. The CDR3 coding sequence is TGCAGTATCAAGTCAGGGGATGGGCAGCCCCAGCATTTT.

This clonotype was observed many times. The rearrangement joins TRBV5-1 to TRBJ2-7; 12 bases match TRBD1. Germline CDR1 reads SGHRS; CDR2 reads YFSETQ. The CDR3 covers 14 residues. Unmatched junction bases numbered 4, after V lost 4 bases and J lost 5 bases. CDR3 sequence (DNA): TGCGCCAGCAGCCCGGGACAGGGGGCACACGAGCAGTACTTC. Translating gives CASSPGQGAHEQYF. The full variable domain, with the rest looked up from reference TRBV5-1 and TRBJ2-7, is KAGVTQTPRYLIKTRGQQVTLSCSPISGHRSVSWYQQTPGQGLQFLFEYFSETQRNKGNFPGRFSGRQFSNSRSEMNVSTLELGDSALYLCASSPGQGAHEQYFGPGTRLTVT.

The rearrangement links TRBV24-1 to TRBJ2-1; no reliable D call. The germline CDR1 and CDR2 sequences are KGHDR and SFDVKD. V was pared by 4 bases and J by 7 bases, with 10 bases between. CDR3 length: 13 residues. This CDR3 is CATSEPSRNEQFF. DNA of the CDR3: TGTGCCACCAGTGAGCCTAGTAGGAATGAGCAGTTCTTC.

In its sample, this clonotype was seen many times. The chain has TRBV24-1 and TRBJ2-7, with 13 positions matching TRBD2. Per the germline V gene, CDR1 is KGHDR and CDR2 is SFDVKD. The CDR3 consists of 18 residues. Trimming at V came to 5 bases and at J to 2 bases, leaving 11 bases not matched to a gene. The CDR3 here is CATSGLPGTSGATYEQYF. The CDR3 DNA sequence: TGTGCCACCAGTGGTTTACCCGGGACTAGCGGGGCGACCTACGAGCAGTACTTC.

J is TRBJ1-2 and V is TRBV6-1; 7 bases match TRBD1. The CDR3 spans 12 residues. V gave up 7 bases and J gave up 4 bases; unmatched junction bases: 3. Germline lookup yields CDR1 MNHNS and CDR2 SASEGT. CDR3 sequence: CASTGDSYGYTF. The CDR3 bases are TGTGCCAGCACGGGGGACAGCTATGGCTACACCTTC.

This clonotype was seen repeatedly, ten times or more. CDR3 bases: TGTGCCAGCAGGGCGGGGGCCACGGACGAGCAGTACTTC. Translated: CASRAGATDEQYF. The V gene is TRBV2, the J gene TRBJ2-7; D might be TRBD2 (7 bases). The germline V and J ends were trimmed by 6 bases and 5 bases, with 14 bases remaining between them. Germline CDR1 and CDR2: SNHLY and FYNNEI. The CDR3 runs to 13 residues.

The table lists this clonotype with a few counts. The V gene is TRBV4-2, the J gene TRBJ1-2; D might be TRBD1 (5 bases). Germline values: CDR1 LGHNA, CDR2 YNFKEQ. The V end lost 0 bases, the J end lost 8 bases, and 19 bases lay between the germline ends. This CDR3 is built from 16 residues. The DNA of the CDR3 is TGTGCCAGCAGCCAAGATCGGGGGGTGTCCTCGGACGGCTACACCTTC. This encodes CASSQDRGVSSDGYTF.

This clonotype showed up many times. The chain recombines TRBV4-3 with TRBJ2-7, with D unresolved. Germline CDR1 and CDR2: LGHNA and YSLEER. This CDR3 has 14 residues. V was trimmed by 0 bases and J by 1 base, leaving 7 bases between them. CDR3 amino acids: CASSQDLSSYEQYF. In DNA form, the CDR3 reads TGCGCCAGCAGCCAAGATCTCTCGTCCTACGAGCAGTACTTC.